One and the same sample provided the 3 T cell receptor beta chains below, sequenced in a study of shared clonotypes between healthy human individuals. Repertoires were generated with immunoSEQ multiplex PCR, while TCRdb's copy carries only in-frame clones and drops some. Among hundreds of thousands of clones listed, approximately 96% were seen once. Terminally differentiated effector memory CD45RA+ cells were left out of the naive CD8 fraction, which was CD45RO-negative and positively selected for CCR7. The sequencing sample was made of naive CD8+ T cells sorted from blood. Every receptor here comes from a woman aged 25-40 years in good health.

The J gene is TRBJ2-1, the V gene TRBV7-9; the D is unclear. The CDR3 has 15 residues. In germline, CDR1 is SEHNR, CDR2 FQNEAQ (reference sequence). V was cut by 1 base and J by 6 bases, with 13 bases left in between. The CDR3 DNA follows: TGTGCCAGCAGCTTAGTCCTCCCGGTTGGCAATGAGCAGTTCTTC. Protein product: CASSLVLPVGNEQFF.

This chain links TRBV7-9 with TRBJ2-5; D call uncertain. V lost 5 bases and J 5 bases, leaving 18 bases between the germline ends. CDR3 length equals 15 residues. Germline assignment: CDR1 SEHNR and CDR2 FQNEAQ (reference sequence). CDR3 region: CASSRDDWVPETQYF. The CDR3 coding sequence is TGTGCCAGCAGCCGAGACGACTGGGTCCCGGAGACCCAGTACTTC. Filled out from reference TRBV7-9 and TRBJ2-5, the complete variable domain reads DTGVSQNPRHKITKRGQNVTFRCDPISEHNRLYWYRQTLGQGPEFLTYFQNEAQLEKSRLLSDRFSAERPKGSFSTLEIQRTEQGDSAMYLCASSRDDWVPETQYFGPGTRLLVL.

This clone was seen just once. The genes are TRBV5-6 and TRBJ2-1, with 9 bases that match TRBD2. CDR3 length equals 15 residues. CDR1 SGHDT and CDR2 YYEEEE come from the germline V gene. The V segment lost 2 bases and the J segment 10 bases; nucleotides outside the gene matches: 10. The CDR3 spells CASSLTSGSFIEQFF. In nucleotides, the CDR3 is TGTGCCAGCAGCTTAACTAGCGGGTCTTTTATAGAGCAGTTCTTC. The entire variable domain, with the rest obtained from reference TRBV5-6 and TRBJ2-1, is as follows: DAGVTQSPTHLIKTRGQQVTLRCSPKSGHDTVSWYQQALGQGPQFIFQYYEEEERQRGNFPDRFSGHQFPNYSSELNVNALLLGDSALYLCASSLTSGSFIEQFFGPGTRLTVL.